The text below deals with one T cell receptor beta chain. The source of the sample is a study of PD-L1 blockade in urothelial cancer. Across the whole study: Prior regimens of chemotherapy numbered 0 to 3 per patient.

Assay: immunoSEQ multiplex PCR; the TCRdb copy retains only in-frame clones and omits some. Found here are around 30,000 clones, around 80% of them singletons; the top ten hold about 31%. The CDR3 totals 16 residues. Trimming cost V 3 bases and J 6 bases, with 18 bases left between them. Looked up from germline, CDR1 is KGHSH and CDR2 is LQKENI. This clonotype originated in a man in his 60s with urothelial cancer. Here the sequenced sample was PBMCs, taken around atezolizumab (anti-PD-L1) treatment. The chain combines TRBV18 with TRBJ1-5, with a possible D match to TRBD1 (5 bases). The CDR3 spells CASSPVRGMGSQPQHF. The CDR3 bases are TGTGCCAGCTCACCCGTAAGGGGCATGGGAAGTCAGCCCCAGCATTTT.